The 20 T cell receptor beta chains below come from one sample, sequenced in a study of CD8 T cells in ankylosing spondylitis. TCRdb ran MiXCR on the 5' RACE reads and lists one entry per CDR3 protein. This sample carries 250,000 to 350,000 distinct CDR3 sequences, roughly 20% of them seen once, and the ten largest clones take less than 9.5%. The sequenced sample consisted of blood, either unsorted or a sorted T cell fraction (not recorded which). These receptors were taken from a male donor with ankylosing spondylitis or in good health (not recorded which).

The chain has TRBV5-1 and TRBJ2-3; tentatively, D is TRBD2 (5 bases). Germline values: CDR1 SGHRS, CDR2 YFSETQ. V lost 4 bases to trimming and J lost 0 bases, with 12 bases between them. This CDR3 region has 15 residues. The DNA of the CDR3 is TGCGCCAGCAGCGATTCACTAGGGAGCACAGATACGCAGTATTTT. Amino acid sequence: CASSDSLGSTDTQYF.

This clonotype was observed a handful of times. CDR3 in amino acids: CASSSLPGQRNTGELFF. The DNA for the CDR3 is TGTGCCAGCAGCTCCCTTCCGGGACAGCGGAACACCGGGGAGCTGTTTTTT. V gene TRBV7-9 combines with J gene TRBJ2-2, with 7 bases fitting TRBD1. The germline V gene has CDR1 SEHNR and CDR2 FQNEAQ (reference sequence). This CDR3 spans 17 amino acids. V lost 4 bases to trimming and J lost 1 base; unmatched junction nucleotides: 9.

This clonotype was picked up a small number of times. The rearrangement joins TRBV7-2 to TRBJ2-5, with TRBD2 matching 9 bases. Germline CDR1 reads SGHTA; CDR2 reads FQGNSA. The V and J ends lost 1 base and 2 bases, in that order; junction bases with no gene match: 5. There are 16 residues in the CDR3. CDR3 DNA: TGTGCCAGCAGCTTAGAATTGGGACTAGCACAAGAGACCCAGTACTTC. It yields the protein CASSLELGLAQETQYF.

The chain is built from TRBV27 and TRBJ1-3; D is ambiguous. The V gene's germline CDR1 is MNHEY and CDR2 SMNVEV (reference sequence). Trimming removed 3 bases at V and 1 base at J, with 7 bases between. The length of the CDR3 is 14 residues. The CDR3 loop is CASSFAGSGNTIYF. CDR3 DNA sequence: TGTGCCAGCAGTTTTGCGGGTTCTGGAAACACCATATATTTT.

CDR3 DNA sequence: TGTGCCAGCAGGGGACAGGGCCATTCACCCCTCCACTTT. It encodes CASRGQGHSPLHF. The chain carries TRBV6-1 and TRBJ1-6; 9 bases are shared with TRBD1. The CDR3 is made up of 13 amino acids. Germline CDR1 reads MNHNS; CDR2 reads SASEGT. The junction had 2 bases not matched to a gene; V was cut back by 6 bases and J by 8 bases.

The table lists this clonotype with a few counts. V and J are TRBV9 and TRBJ2-1; 8 positions match TRBD1. This CDR3 region has 15 residues. Losses at the gene ends were 0 bases for V and 9 bases for J; bases not matched to a gene: 8. The germline CDR1 and CDR2 sequences are SGDLS and YYNGEE. The CDR3 loop is CASSVATGDYGEQFF. CDR3 bases: TGTGCCAGCAGCGTAGCGACAGGGGATTATGGTGAGCAGTTCTTC. Combining the CDR3 with reference TRBV9 and TRBJ2-1 gives the whole variable domain DSGVTQTPKHLITATGQRVTLRCSPRSGDLSVYWYQQSLDQGLQFLIQYYNGEERAKGNILERFSAQQFPDLHSELNLSSLELGDSALYFCASSVATGDYGEQFFGPGTRLTVL.

This chain joins TRBV5-1 and TRBJ2-1, with 11 bases identical to TRBD2. Germline V gene sequence: CDR1 SGHRS, CDR2 YFSETQ. CDR3 size: 14 residues. J was trimmed by 9 bases and V by 4 bases; bases with no gene match: 6. For the CDR3, the DNA is TGCGCCAGCAGCCCGGGGACTAGCGGCAGTGAGCAGTTCTTC. This translates into CASSPGTSGSEQFF.

This clonotype appeared a few times. This chain connects TRBV6-2 or TRBV6-3 to TRBJ2-2; 10 bases line up with TRBD2. Germline CDR1 is MNHEY and CDR2 is SVGEGT. V lost 2 bases, J lost 2 bases, and 2 bases stayed unmatched. This CDR3 has 16 residues. CDR3 residues: CASSYGTSVNTGELFF. The CDR3 DNA follows: TGTGCCAGCAGTTACGGGACTAGCGTTAACACCGGGGAGCTGTTTTTT.

This chain links TRBV12-5 with TRBJ2-1, with 13 bases aligning to TRBD2. The junction had 6 bases not matched to a gene; V was cut back by 5 bases and J by 8 bases. This CDR3 comprises 15 residues. In germline, CDR1 is LGHNT, CDR2 FRNRAP. CDR3 nucleotide sequence: TGTGCTAGTGGTCCGGGACTAGCGGGATTGGATGAGCAGTTCTTC. This gives the protein CASGPGLAGLDEQFF.

Worth noting for this clonotype: Its ends do not fully match the called genes, so a read error is possible. The chain combines TRBV6-5 with TRBJ2-3, with 8 bases aligning to TRBD1. Germline V gives CDR1 MNHEY, CDR2 SVGAGI. The CDR3 covers 12 residues. DNA of the CDR3: TGTGCCAGCACAGGGGGCACAAATACGCAGTATTTT. Translated, it gives CASTGGTNTQYF.

The chain combines TRBV5-1 with TRBJ1-5, with TRBD1 matching over 7 bases. Germline-derived CDR1 and CDR2 are SGHRS and YFSETQ. This CDR3 contains 14 residues. V lost 2 bases and J lost 6; bases outside the gene matches: 5. The CDR3, as DNA: TGCGCCAGCAGCTTAGGGGGCTGGGGTCAGCCCCAGCATTTT. This codes for CASSLGGWGQPQHF.

Many counts were recorded for this clonotype. The chain recombines TRBV29-1 with TRBJ2-5; TRBD1 is a possible D gene (6 bases). Deletions cut 3 bases from V and 4 bases from J, with 9 bases between. The CDR3 covers 12 residues. Germline V CDR1 and CDR2: SQVTM, ANQGSEA. The CDR3 reads CSVEGAGETQYF. Here the CDR3 DNA reads TGCAGCGTTGAGGGGGCTGGAGAGACCCAGTACTTC.

Of note for this clonotype: This sequence may be a read error, since a much larger clone differs from it by one base. The V and J genes are TRBV20-1 and TRBJ1-5; D gene uncertain. Germline lookup yields CDR1 DFQATT and CDR2 SNEGSKA (reference sequence). There are 14 residues in the CDR3. As DNA, the CDR3 is TGCAGTGCTAGACGGGATTATAGCAATCAGCTCCAGCATTTT. This translates into CSARRDYSNQLQHF.

This clonotype showed up just a few times. The rearrangement joins TRBV12-3 or TRBV12-4 to TRBJ2-5; TRBD2 matches 8 bases. Trimming removed 6 bases from V and 2 bases from J; junction bases left unmatched: 8. The CDR3 extends over 15 amino acids. CDR3 loop: CASSQTSVQQETQYF. The CDR3 bases are TGTGCCAGCAGCCAGACTAGCGTACAACAAGAGACCCAGTACTTC.

This clonotype turned up a few times. The chain is built from TRBV28 and TRBJ2-2; D is unclear. Germline V gene sequence: CDR1 MDHEN, CDR2 SYDVKM. Deletions cut 3 bases from V and 3 bases from J, with 5 bases between. The CDR3 totals 13 residues. The CDR3 spells CASSFVHTGELFF. The CDR3 DNA reads as TGTGCCAGCAGTTTTGTCCACACCGGGGAGCTGTTTTTT.

A few counts support this clonotype. The gene calls are TRBV12-3 or TRBV12-4 and TRBJ2-1; 9 bases agree with TRBD1. V gave up 6 bases and J gave up 7 bases; unmatched junction bases: 10. This CDR3 spans 15 amino acids. The CDR3 spells CASSDTGGAGNEQFF. The CDR3 region has the DNA TGTGCCAGCAGCGATACAGGGGGCGCAGGGAATGAGCAGTTCTTC.

This clonotype was seen a few times. V and J are TRBV15 and TRBJ1-2; TRBD1 might be the D (6 bases). The ends were cut back, 3 bases at V and 0 bases at J, with 14 bases in the middle. From germline, CDR1 is LNHNV and CDR2 YYDKDF (reference sequence). The CDR3 sequence is 16 residues long. The CDR3 bases are TGTGCCACCAGCAGGACGGGACATCCACCTAACTATGGCTACACCTTC. Its translation is CATSRTGHPPNYGYTF.

This chain joins TRBV20-1 and TRBJ2-4; 9 positions agree with TRBD1. Germline trimming cut 3 bases from V and 8 bases from J; bases unmatched to any gene: 2. The germline CDR1 and CDR2 sequences are DFQATT and SNEGSKA (reference sequence). The CDR3 spans 12 residues. Here the CDR3 reads CSARTGGYIQYF. DNA for the CDR3: TGCAGTGCTAGGACAGGGGGGTACATTCAGTACTTC.

V gene TRBV5-1 combines with J gene TRBJ1-2; TRBD1 might be the D (5 bases). The length of the CDR3 is 14 residues. Trimming took off 4 bases at V and 0 bases at J, with 10 bases between the two ends. The germline V gene encodes CDR1 SGHRS and CDR2 YFSETQ. The CDR3 here is CASSPGLTNYGYTF. The CDR3 DNA reads TGCGCCAGCAGCCCGGGACTGACTAACTATGGCTACACCTTC.

This clonotype was picked up a small number of times. The chain joins TRBV3-1 to TRBJ2-5; D remains unclear. Trimming left V 0 bases short and J 7 bases short, with 12 bases between. Looked up from germline, CDR1 is LGHDT and CDR2 is YNNKEL (reference sequence). The CDR3 is 14 amino acids. CDR3 protein: CASSQDTGVGTQYF. CDR3 nucleotides: TGTGCCAGCAGCCAAGACACCGGCGTTGGGACCCAGTACTTC.